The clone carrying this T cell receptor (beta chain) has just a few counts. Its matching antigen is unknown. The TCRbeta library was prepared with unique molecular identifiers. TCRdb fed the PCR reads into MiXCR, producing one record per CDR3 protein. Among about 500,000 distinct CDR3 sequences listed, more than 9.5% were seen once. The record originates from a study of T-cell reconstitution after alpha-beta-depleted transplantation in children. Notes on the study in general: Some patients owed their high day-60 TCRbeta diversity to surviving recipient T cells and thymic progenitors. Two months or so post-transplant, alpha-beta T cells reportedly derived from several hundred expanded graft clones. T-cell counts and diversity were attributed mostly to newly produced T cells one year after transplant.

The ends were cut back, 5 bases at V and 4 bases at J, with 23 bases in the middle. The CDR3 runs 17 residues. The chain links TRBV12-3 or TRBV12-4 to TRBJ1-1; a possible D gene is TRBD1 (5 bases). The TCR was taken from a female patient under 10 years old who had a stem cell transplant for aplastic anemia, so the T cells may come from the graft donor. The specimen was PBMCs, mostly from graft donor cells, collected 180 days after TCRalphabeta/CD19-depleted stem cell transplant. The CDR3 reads CASSPRGRGQGATEAFF. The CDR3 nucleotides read TGTGCCAGCAGTCCGCGGGGTCGAGGCCAGGGTGCCACTGAAGCTTTCTTT.